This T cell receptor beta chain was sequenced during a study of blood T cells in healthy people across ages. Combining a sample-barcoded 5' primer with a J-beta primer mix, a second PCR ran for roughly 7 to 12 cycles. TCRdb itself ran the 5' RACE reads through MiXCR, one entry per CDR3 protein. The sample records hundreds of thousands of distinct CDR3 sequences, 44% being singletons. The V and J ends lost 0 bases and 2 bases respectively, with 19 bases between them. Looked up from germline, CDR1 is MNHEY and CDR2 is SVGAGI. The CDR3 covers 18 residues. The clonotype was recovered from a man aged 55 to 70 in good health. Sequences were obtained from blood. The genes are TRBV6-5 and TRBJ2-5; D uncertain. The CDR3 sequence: CASSYSIRWSLIQETQYF. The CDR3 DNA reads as TGTGCCAGCAGTTACTCGATTCGGTGGAGCCTAATACAAGAGACCCAGTACTTC.